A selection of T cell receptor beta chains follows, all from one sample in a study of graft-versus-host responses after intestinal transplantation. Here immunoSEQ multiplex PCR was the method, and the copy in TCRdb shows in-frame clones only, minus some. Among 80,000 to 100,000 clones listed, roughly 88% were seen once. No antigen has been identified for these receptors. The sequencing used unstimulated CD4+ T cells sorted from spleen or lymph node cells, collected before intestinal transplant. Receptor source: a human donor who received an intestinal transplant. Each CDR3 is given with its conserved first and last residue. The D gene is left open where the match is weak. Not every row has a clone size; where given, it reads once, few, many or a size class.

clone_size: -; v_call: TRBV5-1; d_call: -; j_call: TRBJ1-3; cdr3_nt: TGCGCCAGCAGCTTGGCCGTTGGGTCGGACCCGAGGGACTCTGGAAACACCATATATTTT; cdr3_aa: CASSLAVGSDPRDSGNTIYF
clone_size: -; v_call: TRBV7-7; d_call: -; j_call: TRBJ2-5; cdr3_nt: TGTGCTAGCAGCAGGTCCACAGGGCTAACCCAAGAGACCCAGTACTTC; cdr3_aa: CASSRSTGLTQETQYF
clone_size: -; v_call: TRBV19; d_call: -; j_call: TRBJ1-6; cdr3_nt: TGTGCCACGGGGGGCTTTGCCGGTTCACCCCTCCACTTT; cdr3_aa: CATGGFAGSPLHF
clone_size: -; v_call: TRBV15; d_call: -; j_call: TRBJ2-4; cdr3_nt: TGTGCCACCACCAACGGTCCCAAAAACATTCAGTACTTC; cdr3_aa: CATTNGPKNIQYF
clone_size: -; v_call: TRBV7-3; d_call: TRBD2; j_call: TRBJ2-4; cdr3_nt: TGTGCCAGCAGCTTAAAGGCGGGGGGAAACATTCAGTACTTC; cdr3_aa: CASSLKAGGNIQYF
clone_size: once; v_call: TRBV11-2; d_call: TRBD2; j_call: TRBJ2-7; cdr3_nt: TGTGCCAGCAGCTTACGGGCTAGCGGGGCCGAGCAGTACTTC; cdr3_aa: CASSLRASGAEQYF
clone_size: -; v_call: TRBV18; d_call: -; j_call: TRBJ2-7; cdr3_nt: TGTGCCAGCTCCCAACAGTCATACGAGCAGTACTTC; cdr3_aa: CASSQQSYEQYF
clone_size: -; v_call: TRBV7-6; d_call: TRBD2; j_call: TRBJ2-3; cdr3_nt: TGTGCCAGCAGCCTCCTAGCGGGGGGGCCTAGCACAGATACGCAGTATTTT; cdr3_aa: CASSLLAGGPSTDTQYF
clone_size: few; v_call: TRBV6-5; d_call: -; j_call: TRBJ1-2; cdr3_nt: TGTGCCAGCAGCCTTACCCCTATCTATGGCTACACCTTC; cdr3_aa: CASSLTPIYGYTF
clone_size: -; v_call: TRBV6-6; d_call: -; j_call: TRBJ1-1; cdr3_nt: TGTGCCAGCAGCCTAGGCCGGAACACTGAAGCTTTCTTT; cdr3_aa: CASSLGRNTEAFF
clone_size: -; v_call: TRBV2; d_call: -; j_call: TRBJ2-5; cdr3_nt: TGTGCCAGCTCGGGGGAGACCCAGTACTTC; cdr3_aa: CASSGETQYF
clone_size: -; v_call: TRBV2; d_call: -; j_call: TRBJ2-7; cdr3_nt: TGTGCCAGCAGTGAAGTTGTTCCAACAGGGTACGAGCAGTACTTC; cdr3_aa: CASSEVVPTGYEQYF
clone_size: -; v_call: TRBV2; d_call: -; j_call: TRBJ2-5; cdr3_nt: TGTGCCAGCCTTCTCCAGGGTCAAGAGACCCAGTACTTC; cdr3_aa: CASLLQGQETQYF
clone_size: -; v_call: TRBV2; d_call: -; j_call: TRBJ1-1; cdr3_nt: TGTGCCAGCACCCAGACAGGAGGCACTGAAGCTTTCTTT; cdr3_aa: CASTQTGGTEAFF
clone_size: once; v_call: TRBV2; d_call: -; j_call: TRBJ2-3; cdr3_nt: TGTGCCAGCAGGGGCCTTAGCACAGATACGCAGTATTTT; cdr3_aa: CASRGLSTDTQYF
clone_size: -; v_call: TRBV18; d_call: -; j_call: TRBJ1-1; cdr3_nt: TGTGCCAGCTCACCACTAGAGACAAGAACTGAAGCTTTCTTT; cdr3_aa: CASSPLETRTEAFF
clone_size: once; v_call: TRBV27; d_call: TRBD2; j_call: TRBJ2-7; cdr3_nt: TGTGCCAGCAGTTTATCGACAGTCCGACTAGCGGGGGGTACCTACGAGCAGTACTTC; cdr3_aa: CASSLSTVRLAGGTYEQYF
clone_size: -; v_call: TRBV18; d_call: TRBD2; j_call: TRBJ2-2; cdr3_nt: TGTGCCAGCTCACCAAACATAGCGGGGGCGAACACCGGGGAGCTGTTTTTT; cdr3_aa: CASSPNIAGANTGELFF
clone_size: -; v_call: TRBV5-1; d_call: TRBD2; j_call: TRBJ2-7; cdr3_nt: TGCGCCAGCAGCGGTCAGGGAGGGTACGGCGAGCAGTACTTC; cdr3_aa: CASSGQGGYGEQYF
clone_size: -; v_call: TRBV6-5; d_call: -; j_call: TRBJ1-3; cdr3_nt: TGTGCCAGCCGGCGACACCTAACTTCTGGAAACACCATATATTTT; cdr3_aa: CASRRHLTSGNTIYF
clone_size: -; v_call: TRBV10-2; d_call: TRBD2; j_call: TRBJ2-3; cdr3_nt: TGCGCCAGCAAGGCGGGGGGCCAGGCAGATACGCAGTATTTT; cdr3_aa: CASKAGGQADTQYF
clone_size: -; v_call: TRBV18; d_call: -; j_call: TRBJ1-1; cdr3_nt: TGTGCCAGCTCAGGGGGCTCGTGGAACACTGAAGCTTTCTTT; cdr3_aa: CASSGGSWNTEAFF
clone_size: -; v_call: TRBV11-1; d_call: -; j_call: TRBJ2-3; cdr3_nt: TGTGCCAGCACCCTAGGTACAGGGTCGAGCACAGATACGCAGTATTTT; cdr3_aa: CASTLGTGSSTDTQYF